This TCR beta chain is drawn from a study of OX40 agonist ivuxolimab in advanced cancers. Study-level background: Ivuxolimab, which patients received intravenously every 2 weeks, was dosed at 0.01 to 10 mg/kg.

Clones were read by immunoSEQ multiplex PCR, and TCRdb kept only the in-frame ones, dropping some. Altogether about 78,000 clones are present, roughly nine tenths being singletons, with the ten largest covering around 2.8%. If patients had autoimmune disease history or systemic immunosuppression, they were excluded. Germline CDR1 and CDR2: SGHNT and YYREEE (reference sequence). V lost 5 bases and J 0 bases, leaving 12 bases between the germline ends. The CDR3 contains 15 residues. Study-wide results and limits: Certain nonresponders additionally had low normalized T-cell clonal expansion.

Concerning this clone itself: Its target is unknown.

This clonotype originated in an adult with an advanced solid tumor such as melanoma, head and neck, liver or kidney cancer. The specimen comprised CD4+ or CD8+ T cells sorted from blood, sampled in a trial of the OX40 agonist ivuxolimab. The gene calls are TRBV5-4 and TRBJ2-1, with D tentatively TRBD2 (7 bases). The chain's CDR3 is CASRGGGASYNEQFF. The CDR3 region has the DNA TGTGCCAGCAGAGGGGGGGGTGCCTCCTACAATGAGCAGTTCTTC.